This paragraph reports one T cell receptor beta chain. Its antigen remains unknown. The sample is drawn from a study of post-analysis software for immune sequencing data. General study findings and limits: Among a few TRBV segments more frequent in patients than controls were TRBV5-6, TRBV5-1 and TRBV20-1.

Each TCR beta cDNA library carried unique molecular identifiers. One entry per CDR3 protein, called by TCRdb with MiXCR from the PCR reads. The sample includes 350,000 to 450,000 distinct CDR3 sequences, about 40% of them seen just once. CDR3 length equals 16 residues. V lost 0 bases to trimming and J lost 6 bases; unmatched junction nucleotides: 8. Germline loops: CDR1 LGHNA, CDR2 YNFKEQ. The specimen was blood. The genes are TRBV4-2 and TRBJ1-2; TRBD1 matches 9 bases. This clonotype was obtained from a girl aged 2-10 years with multiple sclerosis. CDR3 sequence (DNA): TGTGCCAGCAGCCAAGAAACTGGACAGGGGATCAATGGCTACACCTTC. Translated, it gives CASSQETGQGINGYTF.